These 5 T cell receptor beta chains originate from one sample sequenced in a study of T cell responses to AZD1222 COVID-19 vaccine. Profiled with immunoSEQ multiplex PCR; TCRdb holds only in-frame clones, not every one. Of some 180,000 clones in the sample, about nine tenths were seen once. The source was peripheral blood, collected 28 days after the second AZD1222 dose. All receptors come from an adult who received the AZD1222 COVID-19 vaccine.

V and J are TRBV6-1 and TRBJ2-5; 12 bases line up with TRBD2. V lost 2 bases to trimming and J lost 4 bases; unmatched junction nucleotides: 2. The CDR3 is 15 residues long. CDR1 and CDR2 (germline): MNHNS, SASEGT. In DNA, the CDR3 is TGTGCCAGCAGTGAACTAGCGGGGGGGCGAGAGACCCAGTACTTC. It is translated as CASSELAGGRETQYF.

This clone appeared a single time. The rearrangement links TRBV29-1 to TRBJ2-7; D is unresolved. CDR3 length: 13 amino acids. V was pared by 3 bases and J by 3 bases, with 12 bases between. The germline CDR1 and CDR2 sequences are SQVTM and ANQGSEA. The DNA for the CDR3 is TGCAGCGTTGATGCGGCCGGAGACTACGAGCAGTACTTC. Protein product: CSVDAAGDYEQYF.

The chain combines TRBV6-5 with TRBJ1-2, with a possible D match to TRBD1 (5 bases). Germline V CDR1 and CDR2: MNHEY, SVGAGI. V dropped 1 base and J dropped 6 bases, with 12 bases sitting between them. The CDR3 extends over 14 amino acids. The CDR3 DNA is TGTGCCAGCAGTTACTATGACGACAGAAATGGCTACACCTTC. This codes for CASSYYDDRNGYTF.

This rearrangement joins TRBV15 to TRBJ1-4; D might be TRBD1 (5 bases). Germline V gives CDR1 LNHNV, CDR2 YYDKDF (reference sequence). The V end lost 0 bases, the J end lost 8 bases, and 13 bases lay between the germline ends. The CDR3 sequence is 15 residues long. The CDR3 DNA reads as TGTGCCACCAGCAGAGATGGGGGGAAAGAAGAAAAACTGTTTTTT. This gives the protein CATSRDGGKEEKLFF. Using reference TRBV15 and TRBJ1-4 for the parts outside the CDR3, the full variable domain is DAMVIQNPRYQVTQFGKPVTLSCSQTLNHNVMYWYQQKSSQAPKLLFHYYDKDFNNEADTPDNFQSRRPNTSFCFLDIRSPGLGDTAMYLCATSRDGGKEEKLFFGSGTQLSVL.

V usage is TRBV3-1 (or the pseudogene TRBV3-2) and J usage is TRBJ1-4; D is unresolved. The V gene lost 1 base and the J gene lost 6 bases, with 12 bases spanning the gap. The V gene's germline CDR1 is LGHDT and CDR2 YNNKEL (reference sequence). The CDR3 is made up of 15 amino acids. The CDR3 reads CASSQVGGLHEKLFF. Written as DNA, the CDR3 is TGTGCCAGCAGCCAAGTCGGTGGTCTCCATGAAAAACTGTTTTTT.